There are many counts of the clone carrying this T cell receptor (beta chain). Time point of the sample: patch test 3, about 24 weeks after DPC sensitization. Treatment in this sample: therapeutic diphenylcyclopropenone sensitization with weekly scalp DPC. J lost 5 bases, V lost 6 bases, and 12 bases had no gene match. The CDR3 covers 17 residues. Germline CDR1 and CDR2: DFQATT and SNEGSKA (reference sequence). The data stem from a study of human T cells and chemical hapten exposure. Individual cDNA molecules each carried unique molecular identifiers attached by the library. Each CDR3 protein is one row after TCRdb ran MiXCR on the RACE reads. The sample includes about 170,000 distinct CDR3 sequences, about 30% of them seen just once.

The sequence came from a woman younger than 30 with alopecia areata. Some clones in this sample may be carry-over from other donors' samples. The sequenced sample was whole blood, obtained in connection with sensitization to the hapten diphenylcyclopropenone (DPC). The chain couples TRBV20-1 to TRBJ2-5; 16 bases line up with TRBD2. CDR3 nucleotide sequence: TGCAGTGCGAGGGGACTAGCGGGAGGGCCAATTGGTGAGACCCAGTACTTC. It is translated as CSARGLAGGPIGETQYF.